Listed below are T cell receptor beta chains from one sample, sequenced in a study of Ad26.COV2.S vaccination and SARS-CoV-2 variants. Clones were sequenced by immunoSEQ multiplex PCR, and TCRdb holds only the in-frame ones, with some missing. Among more than 300,000 clones, approximately 86% were seen once, and the ten largest hold roughly 2.1%. Specimen: peripheral blood, collected in a trial of Ad26.COV2.S vaccine versus placebo. The receptors originated from a person between 18 and 60 years old who received the Ad26.COV2.S COVID-19 vaccine or a placebo. Each CDR3 is given with its conserved first and last residue. The D gene is left open where the match is weak. The size of a clone is reported for some rows only, either as once, few or many, or as a class for expanded clones.

TRBV5-4	TRBJ1-2	.	.	CASRTIDSEYGYTF	TGTGCCAGCAGGACTATCGACAGTGAATATGGCTACACCTTC
TRBV21-1	TRBJ2-7	.	.	CASSKDLGEPYEQYF	TGTGCCAGCAGCAAAGATCTCGGGGAACCCTACGAGCAGTACTTC
TRBV6-5	TRBJ1-1	.	once	CASSREGTTEAFF	TGTGCCAGCAGTAGGGAGGGGACCACTGAAGCTTTCTTT
TRBV20-1	TRBJ1-1	.	.	CSARYEEAFF	TGCAGTGCTAGATACGAAGAAGCTTTCTTT
TRBV27	TRBJ1-2	.	.	CASSLTFRDGHYGYTF	TGTGCCAGCAGTCTTACCTTCCGGGACGGACACTATGGCTACACCTTC
TRBV7-9	TRBJ1-2	TRBD1	once	CASSSRQGANYGYTF	TGTGCCAGCAGCTCCCGACAGGGGGCTAACTATGGCTACACCTTC
TRBV5-8	TRBJ2-7	TRBD1	.	CASSLSQGADEQYF	TGTGCCAGCAGCTTGTCCCAGGGGGCTGACGAGCAGTACTTC
TRBV6-2/TRBV6-3	TRBJ2-7	TRBD1	.	CASSPFVWDRDTYEQYF	TGTGCCAGCAGTCCCTTCGTGTGGGACAGAGATACCTACGAGCAGTACTTC
TRBV20-1	TRBJ2-7	.	once	CSASPQGGGVVREQYF	TGCAGTGCTAGTCCTCAAGGTGGAGGGGTGGTTCGCGAGCAGTACTTC
TRBV7-2	TRBJ1-4	TRBD1	.	CASSLAGRGLDEKLFF	TGTGCCAGCAGCCTCGCGGGTAGGGGGCTGGATGAAAAACTGTTTTTT
TRBV6-6	TRBJ1-1	.	.	CASSYVNTEAFF	TGTGCCAGCAGTTACGTGAACACTGAAGCTTTCTTT
TRBV5-1	TRBJ2-5	.	.	CASSLAAGSQETQYF	TGCGCCAGCAGCTTGGCGGCGGGGTCCCAAGAGACCCAGTACTTC
TRBV27	TRBJ1-4	.	once	CASSLKGDHLRLFF	TGTGCCAGCAGTTTGAAGGGGGACCACCTAAGACTGTTTTTT
TRBV2	TRBJ1-5	.	.	CASKFWGGGDQPQHF	TGTGCCAGCAAGTTCTGGGGGGGTGGGGATCAGCCCCAGCATTTT
TRBV30	TRBJ1-1	.	.	CASSTTQGPEAFF	TGTGCCTCCTCGACGACCCAAGGACCTGAAGCTTTCTTT
TRBV29-1	TRBJ1-1	.	.	CSGLQGRETEAFF	TGCAGCGGCTTACAGGGAAGAGAGACTGAAGCTTTCTTT
TRBV6-5	TRBJ1-4	.	.	CASTNRASNEKLFF	TGTGCCAGCACAAACCGGGCCTCGAATGAAAAACTGTTTTTT
TRBV3-1/TRBV3-2	TRBJ2-5	.	once	CASSLRESQYQETQYF	TGTGCCAGCAGCCTGAGGGAATCCCAGTACCAAGAGACCCAGTACTTC
TRBV18	TRBJ1-4	.	once	CASSISEKLFF	TGTGCCAGCTCAATCTCTGAAAAACTGTTTTTT
TRBV2	TRBJ2-4	.	.	CASSRGFGIQYF	TGTGCCAGCAGTAGGGGTTTCGGCATTCAGTACTTC
TRBV6-2/TRBV6-3	TRBJ1-2	.	.	CASSLGLYGYTF	TGTGCCAGCAGTTTGGGCCTCTATGGCTACACCTTC